Listed below are T cell receptor beta chains from one sample, sequenced in a study of T cells in Graves' hyperthyroidism and ophthalmopathy. TCRdb re-analysed the multiplex PCR reads in MiXCR, keeping a single row per CDR3 protein. Among hundreds of thousands of distinct CDR3 sequences, more than 30% were seen once, and the ten largest hold 7% to 10%. The sequencing input was blood. All receptors come from a man between 18 and 35 years old with Graves' hyperthyroidism. Each CDR3 is given with its conserved first and last residue. D genes are given only for firm matches. Rows give clone size only sometimes, using once, few, many, or a class for an expanded clone.

CDR3: CASSDSPTDQPQHF; DNA: TGTGCCAGCAGCGACAGTCCCACCGATCAGCCCCAGCATTTT; size: NA; D: NA; V: TRBV25-1; J: TRBJ1-5
CDR3: CASSLDTGFSSQETQYF; DNA: TGTGCCAGCAGTTTGGATACAGGGTTCAGCAGCCAAGAGACCCAGTACTTC; size: NA; D: NA; V: TRBV6-5; J: TRBJ2-5
CDR3: CASSTTSGAPGETQYF; DNA: TGTGCCAGCAGTACGACTAGCGGGGCTCCGGGGGAGACCCAGTACTTC; size: NA; D: TRBD2; V: TRBV12-3/TRBV12-4; J: TRBJ2-5
CDR3: CASSRRTGGQETQYF; DNA: TGTGCCAGCAGCCGACGGACAGGGGGCCAAGAGACCCAGTACTTC; size: NA; D: TRBD1; V: TRBV7-4; J: TRBJ2-5
CDR3: CASSYSADASYEQYF; DNA: TGTGCCAGCAGTTACTCGGCGGACGCATCCTACGAGCAGTACTTC; size: NA; D: NA; V: TRBV6-5; J: TRBJ2-7
CDR3: CASLAGKAVQYF; DNA: TGTGCCAGCTTAGCGGGGAAAGCGGTGCAGTACTTC; size: NA; D: TRBD2; V: TRBV25-1; J: TRBJ2-7
CDR3: CAISLHTSPGAEAFF; DNA: TGTGCCATCAGCCTGCACACCAGCCCAGGGGCTGAAGCTTTCTTT; size: many; D: NA; V: TRBV10-3; J: TRBJ1-1
CDR3: CASSQGIGTYEQYF; DNA: TGTGCCAGCAGCCAAGGAATTGGGACCTACGAGCAGTACTTC; size: NA; D: NA; V: TRBV14; J: TRBJ2-7
CDR3: CASRTTGGADGYTF; DNA: TGTGCCAGCAGAACGACAGGGGGCGCGGATGGCTACACCTTC; size: many; D: TRBD1; V: TRBV25-1; J: TRBJ1-2
CDR3: CASSPDPTVVSYNSPLHF; DNA: TGTGCCAGCAGCCCGGACCCGACAGTTGTCTCCTATAATTCACCCCTCCACTTT; size: NA; D: NA; V: TRBV7-9; J: TRBJ1-6
CDR3: CASSSSGTGVLGAF; DNA: TGTGCCAGCAGCAGTTCCGGGACAGGGGTTCTTGGAGCTTTC; size: NA; D: TRBD1; V: TRBV12-3/TRBV12-4; J: TRBJ2-6
CDR3: CASSLAGPGQETQYF; DNA: TGTGCCAGCAGCTTAGCTGGCCCGGGTCAAGAGACCCAGTACTTC; size: NA; D: NA; V: TRBV7-9; J: TRBJ2-5
CDR3: CASSPGRGGETQYF; DNA: TGTGCCAGCAGCCCTGGGCGGGGAGGAGAGACCCAGTACTTC; size: many; D: NA; V: TRBV2; J: TRBJ2-5
CDR3: CASSQDAGLTEAFF; DNA: TGTGCCAGCAGCCAAGATGCGGGGCTGACTGAAGCTTTCTTT; size: few; D: NA; V: TRBV7-9; J: TRBJ1-1
CDR3: CASSFRDSGPEAFF; DNA: TGCGCCAGCAGCTTCCGGGACAGTGGACCTGAAGCTTTCTTT; size: NA; D: TRBD1; V: TRBV5-1; J: TRBJ1-1
CDR3: CASKGVGDGNQPQHF; DNA: TGTGCCAGCAAGGGGGTGGGCGATGGGAATCAGCCCCAGCATTTT; size: many; D: NA; V: TRBV2; J: TRBJ1-5
CDR3: CATGIRSNQPQHF; DNA: TGTGCCACCGGGATTCGGAGCAATCAGCCCCAGCATTTT; size: NA; D: NA; V: TRBV10-3; J: TRBJ1-5
CDR3: CASSPGMDQPQHF; DNA: TGCGCCAGCAGCCCCGGTATGGATCAGCCCCAGCATTTT; size: NA; D: NA; V: TRBV4-1; J: TRBJ1-5
CDR3: CASSWAARDTEAFF; DNA: TGTGCCAGCAGCTGGGCCGCTAGGGACACTGAAGCTTTCTTT; size: many; D: NA; V: TRBV7-9; J: TRBJ1-1
CDR3: CSVEEGQGAYGYTF; DNA: TGCAGCGTTGAAGAAGGACAGGGGGCATATGGCTACACCTTC; size: NA; D: TRBD1; V: TRBV29-1; J: TRBJ1-2
CDR3: CATSDLEQNQPQHF; DNA: TGTGCCACCAGTGATTTGGAACAGAATCAGCCCCAGCATTTT; size: NA; D: NA; V: TRBV24-1; J: TRBJ1-5
CDR3: CASSLGPGTVVYEQYF; DNA: TGCGCCAGCAGCTTGGGTCCCGGGACAGTCGTCTACGAGCAGTACTTC; size: NA; D: TRBD1; V: TRBV5-1; J: TRBJ2-7
CDR3: CSVQGPYEQYF; DNA: TGCAGCGTTCAGGGGCCCTACGAGCAGTACTTC; size: many; D: NA; V: TRBV29-1; J: TRBJ2-7
CDR3: CASSQSPGRQYF; DNA: TGTGCCAGCAGCCAGTCTCCCGGACGTCAGTACTTC; size: few; D: NA; V: TRBV13; J: TRBJ2-7
CDR3: CASSSTGVINQPQHF; DNA: TGCGCCAGCAGCTCGACAGGGGTTATCAATCAGCCCCAGCATTTT; size: many; D: TRBD1; V: TRBV5-1; J: TRBJ1-5
CDR3: CASTDTSYEQYF; DNA: TGCGCCAGCACGGATACCTCCTACGAGCAGTACTTC; size: NA; D: NA; V: TRBV5-1; J: TRBJ2-7
CDR3: CASSFEGAPGNTIYF; DNA: TGTGCCAGCAGCTTCGAGGGGGCCCCTGGAAACACCATATATTTT; size: NA; D: TRBD1; V: TRBV9; J: TRBJ1-3
CDR3: CASSSVWGRTYEQYF; DNA: TGTGCCAGCAGCTCTGTTTGGGGACGGACCTACGAGCAGTACTTC; size: few; D: NA; V: TRBV12-3/TRBV12-4; J: TRBJ2-7
CDR3: CASSPSADPYEQYF; DNA: TGTGCCAGTAGTCCCTCGGCGGACCCCTACGAGCAGTACTTC; size: few; D: NA; V: TRBV19; J: TRBJ2-7
CDR3: CASSPKGGTDEQYF; DNA: TGTGCCAGTAGTCCGAAAGGGGGTACCGACGAGCAGTACTTC; size: NA; D: NA; V: TRBV19; J: TRBJ2-7
CDR3: CASVGQDIAEAFF; DNA: TGTGCCAGCGTGGGACAGGATATCGCTGAAGCTTTCTTT; size: many; D: TRBD1; V: TRBV7-9; J: TRBJ1-1
CDR3: CASRAAGVSTGELFF; DNA: TGTGCCAGCAGGGCAGCGGGGGTTTCCACCGGGGAGCTGTTTTTT; size: once; D: TRBD2; V: TRBV11-2; J: TRBJ2-2
CDR3: CSARGKAGHNYGYTF; DNA: TGCAGTGCTAGAGGGAAGGCAGGGCATAACTATGGCTACACCTTC; size: NA; D: NA; V: TRBV20-1; J: TRBJ1-2
CDR3: CASSLGLAGTETQYF; DNA: TGTGCCAGCAGCTTAGGGCTAGCGGGGACAGAGACCCAGTACTTC; size: many; D: TRBD2; V: TRBV7-2; J: TRBJ2-5
CDR3: CATSDKTGRNQPQHF; DNA: TGTGCCACCAGTGATAAGACAGGGCGCAATCAGCCCCAGCATTTT; size: many; D: TRBD1; V: TRBV24-1; J: TRBJ1-5
CDR3: CASSSVVGPGETQYF; DNA: TGTGCTAGCAGCTCCGTCGTGGGCCCCGGGGAGACCCAGTACTTC; size: NA; D: NA; V: TRBV7-7; J: TRBJ2-5
CDR3: CASSLVLRDSGELFF; DNA: TGTGCCAGCAGTCTTGTACTAAGGGATTCCGGGGAGCTGTTTTTT; size: NA; D: NA; V: TRBV7-2; J: TRBJ2-2
CDR3: CATSSERGEGGHGYTF; DNA: TGTGCCACCAGCAGTGAGAGGGGGGAAGGCGGACATGGCTACACCTTC; size: NA; D: NA; V: TRBV15; J: TRBJ1-2
CDR3: CASSQTQGTTRVNQPQHF; DNA: TGTGCCAGCAGCCAAACACAGGGGACAACGAGAGTTAATCAGCCCCAGCATTTT; size: NA; D: TRBD1; V: TRBV11-2; J: TRBJ1-5
CDR3: CASSQDRGISPLHF; DNA: TGCGCCAGCAGCCAAGATAGGGGAATTTCACCCCTCCACTTT; size: few; D: NA; V: TRBV4-3; J: TRBJ1-6
CDR3: CSASRLYSENTIYF; DNA: TGCAGTGCTAGCCGGTTATACTCTGAAAACACCATATATTTT; size: NA; D: NA; V: TRBV20-1; J: TRBJ1-3
CDR3: CASSGSRTAGELFF; DNA: TGTGCCAGCAGTGGATCGAGGACAGCGGGGGAGCTGTTTTTT; size: few; D: NA; V: TRBV2; J: TRBJ2-2
CDR3: CASSLEGDSYEQYF; DNA: TGCGCCAGCAGCTTGGAGGGTGACTCCTACGAGCAGTACTTC; size: many; D: NA; V: TRBV5-1; J: TRBJ2-7
CDR3: CASRSGKGGAKLFF; DNA: TGTGCCAGCAGATCGGGGAAGGGGGGGGCGAAACTGTTTTTT; size: few; D: NA; V: TRBV25-1; J: TRBJ1-4
CDR3: CASGETLETQYF; DNA: TGTGCCAGCGGCGAGACGTTGGAGACCCAGTACTTC; size: NA; D: NA; V: TRBV7-2; J: TRBJ2-5
CDR3: CASSWPSGNRNTIYF; DNA: TGTGCCAGCAGTTGGCCCTCGGGGAACCGAAACACCATATATTTT; size: few; D: NA; V: TRBV12-3/TRBV12-4; J: TRBJ1-3
CDR3: CASSPTPFLSGNTIYF; DNA: TGTGCCAGCAGCCCGACACCGTTTCTCTCTGGAAACACCATATATTTT; size: few; D: NA; V: TRBV9; J: TRBJ1-3
CDR3: CASSEQGGGIDTQYF; DNA: TGTGCCAGCAGTGAACAGGGCGGCGGGATAGATACGCAGTATTTT; size: NA; D: NA; V: TRBV7-3; J: TRBJ2-3